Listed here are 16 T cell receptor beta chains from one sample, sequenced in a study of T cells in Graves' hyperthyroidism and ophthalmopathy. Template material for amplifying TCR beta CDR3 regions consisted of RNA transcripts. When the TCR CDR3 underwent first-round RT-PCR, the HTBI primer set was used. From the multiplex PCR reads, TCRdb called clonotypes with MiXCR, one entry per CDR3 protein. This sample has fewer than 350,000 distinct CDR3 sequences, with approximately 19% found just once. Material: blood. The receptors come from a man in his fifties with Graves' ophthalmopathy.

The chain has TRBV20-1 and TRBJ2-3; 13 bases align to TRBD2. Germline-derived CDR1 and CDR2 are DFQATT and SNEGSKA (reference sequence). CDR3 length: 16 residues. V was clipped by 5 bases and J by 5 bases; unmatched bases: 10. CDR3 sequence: CSAPDRTSGSGDTQYF. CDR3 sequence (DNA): TGCAGTGCTCCCGACCGGACTAGCGGGAGTGGAGATACGCAGTATTTT.

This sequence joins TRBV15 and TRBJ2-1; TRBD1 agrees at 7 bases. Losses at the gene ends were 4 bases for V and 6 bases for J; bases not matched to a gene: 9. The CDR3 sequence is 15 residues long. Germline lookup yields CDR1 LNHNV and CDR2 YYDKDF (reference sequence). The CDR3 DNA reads TGTGCCACCAGCATGGTAGGGGGCAAAGGCAATGAGCAGTTCTTC. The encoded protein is CATSMVGGKGNEQFF.

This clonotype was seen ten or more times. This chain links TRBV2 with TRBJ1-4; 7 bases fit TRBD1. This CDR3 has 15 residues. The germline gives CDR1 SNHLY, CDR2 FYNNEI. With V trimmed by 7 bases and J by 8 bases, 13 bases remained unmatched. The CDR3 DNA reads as TGTGCCAGCAAGCTGAAGGGGGCGGACGGAGAAAAACTGTTTTTT. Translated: CASKLKGADGEKLFF.

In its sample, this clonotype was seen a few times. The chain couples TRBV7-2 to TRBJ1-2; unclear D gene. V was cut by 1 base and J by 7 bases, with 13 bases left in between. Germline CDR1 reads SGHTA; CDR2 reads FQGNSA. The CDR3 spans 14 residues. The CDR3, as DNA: TGTGCCAGCAGCTTAGTGGGAGGGTTCGGTGGCTACACCTTC. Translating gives CASSLVGGFGGYTF.

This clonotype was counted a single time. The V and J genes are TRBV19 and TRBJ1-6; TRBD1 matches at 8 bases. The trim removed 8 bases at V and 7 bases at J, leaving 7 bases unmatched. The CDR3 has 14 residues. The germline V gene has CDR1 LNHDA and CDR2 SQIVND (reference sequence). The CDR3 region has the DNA TGTGCCAGTCGTACAGGGGGGAGGAATTCACCCCTCCACTTT. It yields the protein CASRTGGRNSPLHF.

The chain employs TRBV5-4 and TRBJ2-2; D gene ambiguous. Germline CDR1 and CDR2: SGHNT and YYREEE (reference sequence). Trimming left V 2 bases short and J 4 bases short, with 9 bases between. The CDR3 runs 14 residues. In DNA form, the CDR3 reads TGTGCCAGCAGCTTAGATATGAGCACCGGGGAGCTGTTTTTT. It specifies CASSLDMSTGELFF.

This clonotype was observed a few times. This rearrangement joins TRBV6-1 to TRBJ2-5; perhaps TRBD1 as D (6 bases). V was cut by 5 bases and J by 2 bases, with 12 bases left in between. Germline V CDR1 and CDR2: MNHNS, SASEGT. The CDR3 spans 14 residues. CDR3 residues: CASSSPGTQETQYF. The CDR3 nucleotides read TGTGCCAGCAGTTCCCCCGGGACACAAGAGACCCAGTACTTC.

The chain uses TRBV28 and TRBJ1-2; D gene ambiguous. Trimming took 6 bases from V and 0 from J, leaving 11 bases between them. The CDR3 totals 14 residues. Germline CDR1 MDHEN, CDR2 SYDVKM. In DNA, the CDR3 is TGTGCCAGCAGCCCCACTCGGGCTAACTATGGCTACACCTTC. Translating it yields CASSPTRANYGYTF.

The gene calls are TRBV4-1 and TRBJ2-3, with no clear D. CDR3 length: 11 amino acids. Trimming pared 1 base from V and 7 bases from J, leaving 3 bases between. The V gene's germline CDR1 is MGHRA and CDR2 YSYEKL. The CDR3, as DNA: TGCGCCAGCAGCCAAGTGAATACGCAGTATTTT. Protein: CASSQVNTQYF.

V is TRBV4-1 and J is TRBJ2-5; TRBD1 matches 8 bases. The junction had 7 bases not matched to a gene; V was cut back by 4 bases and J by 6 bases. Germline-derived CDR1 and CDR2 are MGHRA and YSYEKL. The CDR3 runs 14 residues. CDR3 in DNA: TGCGCCAGCAGCCTAGACGGGACAGGCCAGACCCAGTACTTC. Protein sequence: CASSLDGTGQTQYF.

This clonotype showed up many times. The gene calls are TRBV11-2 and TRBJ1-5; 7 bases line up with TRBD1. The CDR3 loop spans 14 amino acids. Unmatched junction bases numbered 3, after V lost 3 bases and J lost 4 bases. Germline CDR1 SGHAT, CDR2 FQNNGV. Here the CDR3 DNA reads TGTGCCAGCAGCTTGGGGACAGATAATCAGCCCCAGCATTTT. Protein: CASSLGTDNQPQHF.

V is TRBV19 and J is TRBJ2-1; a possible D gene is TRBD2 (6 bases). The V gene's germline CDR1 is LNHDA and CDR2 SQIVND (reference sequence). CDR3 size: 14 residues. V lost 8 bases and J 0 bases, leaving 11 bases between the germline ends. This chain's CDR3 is CASESGRSYNEQFF. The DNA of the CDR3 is TGTGCCAGTGAAAGCGGGCGCTCCTACAATGAGCAGTTCTTC.

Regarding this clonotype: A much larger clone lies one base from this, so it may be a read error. In DNA form, the CDR3 reads TGCAGTGCTCGAGACTTGGGAGAGGCCCAGTACTTC. Residues: CSARDLGEAQYF. The chain has TRBV20-1 and TRBJ2-5; tentatively, D is TRBD2 (5 bases). The CDR3 runs to 12 residues. The germline V gene encodes CDR1 DFQATT and CDR2 SNEGSKA (reference sequence).

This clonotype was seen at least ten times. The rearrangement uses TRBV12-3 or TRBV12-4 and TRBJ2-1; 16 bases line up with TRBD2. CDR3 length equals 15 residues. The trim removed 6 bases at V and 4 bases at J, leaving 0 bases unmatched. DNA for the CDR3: TGTGCCAGCAGGGGACTAGCGGGAGGGTACAATGAGCAGTTCTTC. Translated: CASRGLAGGYNEQFF.

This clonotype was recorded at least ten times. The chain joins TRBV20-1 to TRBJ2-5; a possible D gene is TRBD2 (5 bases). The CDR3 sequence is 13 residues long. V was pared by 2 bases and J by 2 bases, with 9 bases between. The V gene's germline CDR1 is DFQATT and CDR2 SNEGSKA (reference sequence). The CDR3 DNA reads TGCAGTGCTAGATTCGGGGTTCAAGAGACCCAGTACTTC. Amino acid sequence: CSARFGVQETQYF.

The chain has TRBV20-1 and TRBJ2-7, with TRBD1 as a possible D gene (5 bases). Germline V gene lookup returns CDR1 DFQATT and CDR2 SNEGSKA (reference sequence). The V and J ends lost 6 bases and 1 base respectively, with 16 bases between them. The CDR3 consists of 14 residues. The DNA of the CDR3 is TGCAGTGCCGGTGGGGCCGCGCAATCCTACGAGCAGTACTTC. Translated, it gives CSAGGAAQSYEQYF.